This TCR beta chain was sequenced in a study of regulatory T cells in long-lasting Graves disease. Study results and limitations: Owing to a sample size that was small, accuracy may have been reduced. Whereas new patients shared about a thousand public clonotypes, persistent patients shared more, at a few thousand. TCR diversity was lower in persistent than newly diagnosed Graves' disease.

Time point specified: persistent/refractory GD, antithyroid drugs over 5 years with positive TRAb. The TCR library used RNA extracted from PBMCs. Graves' disease was diagnosed by American Thyroid Association guidelines. About this clonotype: The antigen remains undetermined.

Per the germline V gene, CDR1 is SGHRS and CDR2 is YFSETQ. The V gene lost 7 bases and the J gene lost 4 bases, with 11 bases spanning the gap. CDR3 length: 12 amino acids. With iRepertoire HTBI primers and Arm-PCR of CDR3 regions, TCR beta libraries were built. From the multiplex PCR reads, TCRdb called clonotypes with MiXCR, one entry per CDR3 protein. The sample lists approximately 400,000 distinct CDR3 sequences, around 24% occurring once. This TCR came from a female donor with Graves disease. The sequences come from peripheral blood mononuclear cells (PBMCs), collected when the disease was refractory, from a patient treated with antithyroid drugs. V usage is TRBV5-1 and J usage is TRBJ1-2; D is undetermined. In DNA form, the CDR3 reads TGCGCCAGCGGCCCGGGCGGCTATGGCTACACCTTC. Translating gives CASGPGGYGYTF.